This TCR beta chain was observed in a study of tumor-infiltrating lymphocytes in primary liver carcinoma. Turning to the study itself: Tumor lesions were T1-T3 N0M0 and spanned about 4.2 to 11 cm. Yields of productive TCRbeta reads ranged from roughly 3.5 to 7.13 million per sample and were similar across tissue types. Study-level points and caveats: It was tumor-adjacent and tumor-blood pairs that overlapped less than tumor region pairs did.

Trimming cost V 1 base and J 0 bases, with 11 bases left between them. The germline V gene has CDR1 SGHRS and CDR2 YFSETQ. This CDR3 has 15 residues. The study co-extracted DNA and RNA from 20-30 mg of unsorted bulk tissue. None of the patients had received treatment, and all had chronic HBV infection. cDNA specific to TCR beta was made from about 0.45 ug of total RNA, with a constant-region primer employed for priming. TCR beta libraries came from three nested multiplex PCR rounds using slightly modified ARM-PCR. Use of TRBV1-TRBV30 forward primers with a C-beta reverse primer characterized the first two PCR rounds, which lasted ten to eleven cycles each. TCRdb processed the multiplex PCR reads anew with MiXCR; each CDR3 protein has one entry. The sample has approximately 190,000 distinct CDR3 sequences, around four fifths seen once. Worth noting for this clonotype: Its cognate antigen is unknown.

The J gene is TRBJ2-7, the V gene TRBV5-1; D is ambiguous. This TCR was recovered from a man aged 40-50 years with primary liver carcinoma and hepatitis B virus infection. Sequenced sample: tumor tissue from primary liver carcinoma. The CDR3 loop is CASSLRPGPSYEQYF. The DNA for the CDR3 is TGCGCCAGCAGCTTGAGGCCAGGACCCTCCTACGAGCAGTACTTC. The full variable domain, with the rest looked up from reference TRBV5-1 and TRBJ2-7, is KAGVTQTPRYLIKTRGQQVTLSCSPISGHRSVSWYQQTPGQGLQFLFEYFSETQRNKGNFPGRFSGRQFSNSRSEMNVSTLELGDSALYLCASSLRPGPSYEQYFGPGTRLTVT.